This T cell receptor beta chain was obtained from a study of T cell responses to AZD1222 COVID-19 vaccine. Method: immunoSEQ multiplex PCR; TCRdb's copy keeps in-frame clones and lacks some. The table shows around 130,000 clones, with more than 85% occurring only once. CDR1 and CDR2 from the germline V gene are MGHRA and YSYEKL. Trimming cost V 7 bases and J 0 bases, with 7 bases left between them. The CDR3 totals 13 residues. This receptor was identified in an adult in good health. The chain has TRBV4-1 and TRBJ1-3, with D unclear. This specimen was peripheral blood, taken on day 0 of AZD1222 vaccination. CDR3 coding DNA: TGCGCCAGCATCAGGAACTCTGGAAACACCATATATTTT. It is translated as CASIRNSGNTIYF.